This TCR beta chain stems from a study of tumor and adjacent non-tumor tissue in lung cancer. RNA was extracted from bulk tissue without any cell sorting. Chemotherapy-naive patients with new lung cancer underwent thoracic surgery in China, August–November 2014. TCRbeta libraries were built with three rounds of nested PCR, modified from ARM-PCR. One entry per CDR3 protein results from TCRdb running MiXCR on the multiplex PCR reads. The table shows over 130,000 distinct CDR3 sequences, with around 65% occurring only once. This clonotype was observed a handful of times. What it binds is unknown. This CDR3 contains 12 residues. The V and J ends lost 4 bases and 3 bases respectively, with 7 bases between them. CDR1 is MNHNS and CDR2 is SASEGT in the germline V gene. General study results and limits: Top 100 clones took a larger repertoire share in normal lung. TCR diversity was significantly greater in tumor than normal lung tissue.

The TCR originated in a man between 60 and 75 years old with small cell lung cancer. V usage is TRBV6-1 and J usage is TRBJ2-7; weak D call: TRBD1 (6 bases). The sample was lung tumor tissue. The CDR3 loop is CASSGDNYEQYF. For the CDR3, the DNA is TGTGCCAGCAGTGGGGACAACTACGAGCAGTACTTC.